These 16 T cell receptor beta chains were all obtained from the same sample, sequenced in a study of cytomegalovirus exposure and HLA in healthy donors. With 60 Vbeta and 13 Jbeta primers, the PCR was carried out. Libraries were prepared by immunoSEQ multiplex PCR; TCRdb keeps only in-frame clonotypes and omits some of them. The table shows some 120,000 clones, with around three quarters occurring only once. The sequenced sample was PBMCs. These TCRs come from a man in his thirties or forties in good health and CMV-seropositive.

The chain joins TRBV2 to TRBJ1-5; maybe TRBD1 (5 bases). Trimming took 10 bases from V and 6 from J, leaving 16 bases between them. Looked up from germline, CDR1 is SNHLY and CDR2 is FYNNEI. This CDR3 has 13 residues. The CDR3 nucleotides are TGTGCCACCCACGGACAAGGCGGTCAGCCCCAGCATTTT. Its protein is CATHGQGGQPQHF. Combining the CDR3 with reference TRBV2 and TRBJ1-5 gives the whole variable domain EPEVTQTPSHQVTQMGQEVILRCVPISNHLYFYWYRQILGQKVEFLVSFYNNEISEKSEIFDDQFSVERPDGSNFTLKIRSTKLEDSAMYFCATHGQGGQPQHFGDGTRLSIL.

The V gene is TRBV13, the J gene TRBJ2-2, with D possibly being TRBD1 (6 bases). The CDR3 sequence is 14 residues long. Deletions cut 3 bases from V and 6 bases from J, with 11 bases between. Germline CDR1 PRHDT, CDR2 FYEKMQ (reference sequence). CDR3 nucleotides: TGTGCCAGCAGCTTGGGACATACACCCGGGGAGCTGTTTTTT. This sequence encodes CASSLGHTPGELFF.

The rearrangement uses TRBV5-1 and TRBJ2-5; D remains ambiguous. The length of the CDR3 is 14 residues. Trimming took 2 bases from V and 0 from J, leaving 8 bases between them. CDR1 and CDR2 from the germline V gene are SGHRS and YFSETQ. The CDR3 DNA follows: TGCGCCAGCAGCTTAGACTCCTACCAAGAGACCCAGTACTTC. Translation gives CASSLDSYQETQYF.

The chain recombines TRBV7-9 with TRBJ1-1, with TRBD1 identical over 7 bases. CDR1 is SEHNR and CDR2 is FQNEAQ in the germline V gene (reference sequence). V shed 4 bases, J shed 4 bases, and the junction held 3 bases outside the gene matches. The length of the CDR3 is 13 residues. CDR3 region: CASSSTGSTEAFF. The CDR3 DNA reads TGTGCCAGCAGCTCGACAGGGTCCACTGAAGCTTTCTTT. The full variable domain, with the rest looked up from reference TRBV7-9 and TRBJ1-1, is DTGVSQNPRHKITKRGQNVTFRCDPISEHNRLYWYRQTLGQGPEFLTYFQNEAQLEKSRLLSDRFSAERPKGSFSTLEIQRTEQGDSAMYLCASSSTGSTEAFFGQGTRLTVV.

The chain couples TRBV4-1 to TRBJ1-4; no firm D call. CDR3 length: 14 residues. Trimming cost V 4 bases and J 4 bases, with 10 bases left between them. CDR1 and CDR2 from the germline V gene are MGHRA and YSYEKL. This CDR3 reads CASSPVGYNEKLFF. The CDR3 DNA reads TGCGCCAGCAGCCCGGTCGGGTATAATGAAAAACTGTTTTTT.

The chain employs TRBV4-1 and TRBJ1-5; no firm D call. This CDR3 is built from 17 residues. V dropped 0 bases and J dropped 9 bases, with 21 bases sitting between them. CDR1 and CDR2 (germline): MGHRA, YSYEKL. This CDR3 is CASSQEAQEERPGPQHF. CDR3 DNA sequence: TGCGCCAGCAGCCAAGAGGCCCAGGAGGAGAGGCCAGGGCCCCAGCATTTT.

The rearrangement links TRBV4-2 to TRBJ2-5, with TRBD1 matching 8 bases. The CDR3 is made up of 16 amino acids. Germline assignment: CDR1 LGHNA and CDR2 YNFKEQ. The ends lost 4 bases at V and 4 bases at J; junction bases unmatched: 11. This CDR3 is CASSPRHGQGGETQYF. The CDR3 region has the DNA TGTGCCAGCAGCCCGCGCCACGGACAGGGCGGAGAGACCCAGTACTTC.

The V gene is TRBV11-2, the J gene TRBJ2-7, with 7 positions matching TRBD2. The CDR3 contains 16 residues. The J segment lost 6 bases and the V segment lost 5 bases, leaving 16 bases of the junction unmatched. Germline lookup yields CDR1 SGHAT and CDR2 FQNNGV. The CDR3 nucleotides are TGTGCCAGCAGCCCCCTCGCGGGCGCGGGAGAGGGCGAGCAGTACTTC. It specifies CASSPLAGAGEGEQYF.

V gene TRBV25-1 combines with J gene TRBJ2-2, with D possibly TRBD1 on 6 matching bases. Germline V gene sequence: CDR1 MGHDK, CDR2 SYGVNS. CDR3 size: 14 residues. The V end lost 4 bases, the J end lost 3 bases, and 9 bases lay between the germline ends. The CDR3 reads CASSGQGHTGELFF. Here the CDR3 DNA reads TGTGCCAGCAGTGGGCAGGGGCACACCGGGGAGCTGTTTTTT.

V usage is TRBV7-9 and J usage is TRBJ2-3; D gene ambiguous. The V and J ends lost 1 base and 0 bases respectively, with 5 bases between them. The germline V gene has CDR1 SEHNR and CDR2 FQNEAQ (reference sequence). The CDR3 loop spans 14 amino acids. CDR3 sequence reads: CASSLGVSTDTQYF. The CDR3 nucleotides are TGTGCCAGCAGCTTAGGCGTAAGCACAGATACGCAGTATTTT.

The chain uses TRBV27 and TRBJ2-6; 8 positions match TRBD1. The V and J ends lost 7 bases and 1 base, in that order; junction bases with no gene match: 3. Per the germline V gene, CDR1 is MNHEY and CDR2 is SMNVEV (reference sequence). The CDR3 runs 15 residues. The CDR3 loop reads CASTGGWSGANVLTF. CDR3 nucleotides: TGTGCCAGCACAGGGGGCTGGTCTGGGGCCAACGTCCTGACTTTC.

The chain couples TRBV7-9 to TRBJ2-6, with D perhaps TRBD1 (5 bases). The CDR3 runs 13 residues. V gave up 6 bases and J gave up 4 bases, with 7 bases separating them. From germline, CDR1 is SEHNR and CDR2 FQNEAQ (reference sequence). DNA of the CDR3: TGTGCCAGCAGGACAGCCGGGGCCAACGTCCTGACTTTC. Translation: CASRTAGANVLTF.

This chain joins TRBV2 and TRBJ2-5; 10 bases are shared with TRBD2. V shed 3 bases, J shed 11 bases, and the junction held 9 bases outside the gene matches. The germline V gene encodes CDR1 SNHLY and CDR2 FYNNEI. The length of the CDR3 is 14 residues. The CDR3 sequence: CASSDSGGFPEQYF. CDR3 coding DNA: TGTGCCAGCAGTGATAGCGGGGGGTTCCCGGAGCAGTACTTC.

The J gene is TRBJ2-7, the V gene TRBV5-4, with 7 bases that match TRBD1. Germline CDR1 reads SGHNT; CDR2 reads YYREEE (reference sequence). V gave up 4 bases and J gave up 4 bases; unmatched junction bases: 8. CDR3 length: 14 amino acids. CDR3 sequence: CASSPQGSRYEQYF. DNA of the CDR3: TGTGCCAGCAGCCCACAGGGGTCTCGATACGAGCAGTACTTC.

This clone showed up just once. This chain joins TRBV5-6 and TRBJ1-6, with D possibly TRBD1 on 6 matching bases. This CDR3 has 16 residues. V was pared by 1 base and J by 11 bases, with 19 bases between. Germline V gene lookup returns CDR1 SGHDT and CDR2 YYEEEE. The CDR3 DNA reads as TGTGCCAGCAGCTTGTTTGGGGTGACAGGTCTACCACCCCTCCACTTT. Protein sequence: CASSLFGVTGLPPLHF. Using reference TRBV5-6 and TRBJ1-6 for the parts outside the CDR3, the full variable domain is DAGVTQSPTHLIKTRGQQVTLRCSPKSGHDTVSWYQQALGQGPQFIFQYYEEEERQRGNFPDRFSGHQFPNYSSELNVNALLLGDSALYLCASSLFGVTGLPPLHFGNGTRLTVT.

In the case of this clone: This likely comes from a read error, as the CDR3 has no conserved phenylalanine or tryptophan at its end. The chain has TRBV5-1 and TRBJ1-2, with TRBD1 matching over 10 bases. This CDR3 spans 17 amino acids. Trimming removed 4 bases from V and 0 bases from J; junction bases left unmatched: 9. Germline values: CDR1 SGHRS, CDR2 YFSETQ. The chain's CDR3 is CASSVTGTGDANYGYTC. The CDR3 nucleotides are TGCGCCAGCAGCGTAACCGGGACAGGGGACGCTAACTATGGCTACACCTGC.